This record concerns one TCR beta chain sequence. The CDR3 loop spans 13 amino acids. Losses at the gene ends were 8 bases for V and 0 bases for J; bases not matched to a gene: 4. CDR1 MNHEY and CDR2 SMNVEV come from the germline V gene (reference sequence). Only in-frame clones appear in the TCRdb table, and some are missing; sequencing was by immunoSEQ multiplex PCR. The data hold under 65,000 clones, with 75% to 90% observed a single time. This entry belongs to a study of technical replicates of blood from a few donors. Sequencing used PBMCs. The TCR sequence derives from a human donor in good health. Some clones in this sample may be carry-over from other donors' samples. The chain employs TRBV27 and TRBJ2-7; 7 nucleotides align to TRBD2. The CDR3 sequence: CASGDYSSYEQYF. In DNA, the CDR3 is TGTGCCAGCGGGGACTACAGCTCCTACGAGCAGTACTTC.